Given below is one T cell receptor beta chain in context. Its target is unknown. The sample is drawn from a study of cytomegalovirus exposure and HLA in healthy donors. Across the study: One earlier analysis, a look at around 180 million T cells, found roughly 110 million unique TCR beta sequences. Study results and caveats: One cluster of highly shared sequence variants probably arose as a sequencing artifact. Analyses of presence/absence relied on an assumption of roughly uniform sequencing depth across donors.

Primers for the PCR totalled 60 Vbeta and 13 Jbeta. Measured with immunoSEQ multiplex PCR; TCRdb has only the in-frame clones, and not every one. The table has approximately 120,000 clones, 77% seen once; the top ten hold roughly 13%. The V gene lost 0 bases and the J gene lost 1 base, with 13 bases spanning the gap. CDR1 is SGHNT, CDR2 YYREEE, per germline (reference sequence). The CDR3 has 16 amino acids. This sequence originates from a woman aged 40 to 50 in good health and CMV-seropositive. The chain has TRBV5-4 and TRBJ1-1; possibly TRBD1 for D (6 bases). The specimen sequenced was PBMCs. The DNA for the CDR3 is TGTGCCAGCAGCTTGGGATCAGGGGATTGGAACACTGAAGCTTTCTTT. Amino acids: CASSLGSGDWNTEAFF.